Listed below are T cell receptor beta chains from one sample, sequenced in a study of T cell responses to AZD1222 COVID-19 vaccine. The protocol was immunoSEQ multiplex PCR, while the TCRdb copy is restricted to in-frame clones and leaves out a portion. The table has some 140,000 clones, about 92% seen once. The source was peripheral blood, collected on day 0 of AZD1222 vaccination. The receptors were sampled from an adult in good health. CDR3s include the opening cysteine and the closing phenylalanine or tryptophan. A D gene is named only where the DNA matches it firmly.

j_gene: TRBJ2-7
d_gene: TRBD1
v_gene: TRBV15
CDR3aa: CATSRDLPGTGVIYEQYF
CDR3nt: TGTGCCACCAGCAGAGATCTTCCCGGGACAGGGGTGATCTACGAGCAGTACTTC

j_gene: TRBJ1-3
d_gene: -
v_gene: TRBV19
CDR3aa: CASTARRNTIYF
CDR3nt: TGTGCCAGTACGGCGAGACGAAACACCATATATTTT

j_gene: TRBJ1-1
d_gene: -
v_gene: TRBV18
CDR3aa: CASSRGNTEAFF
CDR3nt: TGTGCCAGCTCACGAGGAAACACTGAAGCTTTCTTT

j_gene: TRBJ1-4
d_gene: -
v_gene: TRBV20-1
CDR3aa: CSASHRGFNEKLFF
CDR3nt: TGCAGTGCTAGTCACCGCGGGTTTAATGAAAAACTGTTTTTT

j_gene: TRBJ1-2
d_gene: TRBD1
v_gene: TRBV11-2
CDR3aa: CASSFTGTEVDGYTF
CDR3nt: TGTGCCAGCAGCTTTACCGGGACAGAGGTAGATGGCTACACCTTC

j_gene: TRBJ2-7
d_gene: -
v_gene: TRBV4-1
CDR3aa: CASSQERPAPYEQYF
CDR3nt: TGCGCCAGCAGCCAAGAAAGGCCCGCGCCCTACGAGCAGTACTTC

j_gene: TRBJ2-7
d_gene: TRBD1
v_gene: TRBV27
CDR3aa: CASSLPAGTGRSEQYF
CDR3nt: TGTGCCAGCAGTCTGCCTGCCGGGACAGGGCGCAGCGAGCAGTACTTC

j_gene: TRBJ2-4
d_gene: -
v_gene: TRBV28
CDR3aa: CASSLASVDIQYF
CDR3nt: TGTGCCAGCAGTTTGGCTAGCGTGGACATTCAGTACTTC

j_gene: TRBJ1-5
d_gene: -
v_gene: TRBV9
CDR3aa: CASSVGSGAQQPQHF
CDR3nt: TGTGCCAGCAGCGTAGGGTCGGGGGCCCAGCAGCCCCAGCATTTT

j_gene: TRBJ1-3
d_gene: -
v_gene: TRBV5-5
CDR3aa: CASSPLARSGNTIYF
CDR3nt: TGTGCCAGCAGCCCACTCGCCCGTTCTGGAAACACCATATATTTT

j_gene: TRBJ2-2
d_gene: -
v_gene: TRBV9
CDR3aa: CASSGGPPGFTGELFF
CDR3nt: TGTGCCAGCAGTGGAGGACCGCCCGGATTCACCGGGGAGCTGTTTTTT

j_gene: TRBJ1-3
d_gene: -
v_gene: TRBV18
CDR3aa: CASSPWTVSGNTIYF
CDR3nt: TGTGCCAGCTCACCATGGACGGTTTCTGGAAACACCATATATTTT

j_gene: TRBJ1-4
d_gene: TRBD1
v_gene: TRBV10-3
CDR3aa: CAISETRGQGSNEKLFF
CDR3nt: TGTGCCATCAGTGAGACCCGAGGACAGGGGAGTAATGAAAAACTGTTTTTT

j_gene: TRBJ2-5
d_gene: TRBD2
v_gene: TRBV2
CDR3aa: CASSVIRGDEETQYF
CDR3nt: TGTGCCAGCAGTGTAATTCGGGGGGACGAGGAGACCCAGTACTTC

j_gene: TRBJ2-1
d_gene: -
v_gene: TRBV4-1
CDR3aa: CASSQDPRTYNEQFF
CDR3nt: TGCGCCAGCAGCCAAGATCCCCGTACCTACAATGAGCAGTTCTTC

j_gene: TRBJ2-1
d_gene: TRBD2
v_gene: TRBV6-6
CDR3aa: CASSPGLAAYNEQFF
CDR3nt: TGTGCCAGCAGTCCGGGACTAGCGGCCTACAATGAGCAGTTCTTC